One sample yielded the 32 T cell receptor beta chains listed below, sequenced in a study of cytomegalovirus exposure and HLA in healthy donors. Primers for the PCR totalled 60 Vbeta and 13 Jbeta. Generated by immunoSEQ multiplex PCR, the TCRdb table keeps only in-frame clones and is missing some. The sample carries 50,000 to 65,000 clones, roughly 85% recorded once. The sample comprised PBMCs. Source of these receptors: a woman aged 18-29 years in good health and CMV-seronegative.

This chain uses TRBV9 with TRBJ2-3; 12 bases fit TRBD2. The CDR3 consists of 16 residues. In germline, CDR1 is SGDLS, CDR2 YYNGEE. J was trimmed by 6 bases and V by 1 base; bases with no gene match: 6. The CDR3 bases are TGTGCCAGCAGCGTACTAGCGGGAGGGGCCAGCGATACGCAGTATTTT. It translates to CASSVLAGGASDTQYF. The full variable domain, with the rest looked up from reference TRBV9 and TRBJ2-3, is DSGVTQTPKHLITATGQRVTLRCSPRSGDLSVYWYQQSLDQGLQFLIQYYNGEERAKGNILERFSAQQFPDLHSELNLSSLELGDSALYFCASSVLAGGASDTQYFGPGTRLTVL.

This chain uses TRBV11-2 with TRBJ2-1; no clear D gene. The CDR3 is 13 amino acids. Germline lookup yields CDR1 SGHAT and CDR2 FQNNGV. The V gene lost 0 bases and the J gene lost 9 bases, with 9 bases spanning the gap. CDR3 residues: CASSLDAGTEQFF. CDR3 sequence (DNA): TGTGCCAGCAGCTTAGACGCAGGTACTGAGCAGTTCTTC. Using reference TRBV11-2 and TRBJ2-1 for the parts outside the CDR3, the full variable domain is EAGVAQSPRYKIIEKRQSVAFWCNPISGHATLYWYQQILGQGPKLLIQFQNNGVVDDSQLPKDRFSAERLKGVDSTLKIQPAKLEDSAVYLCASSLDAGTEQFFGPGTRLTVL.

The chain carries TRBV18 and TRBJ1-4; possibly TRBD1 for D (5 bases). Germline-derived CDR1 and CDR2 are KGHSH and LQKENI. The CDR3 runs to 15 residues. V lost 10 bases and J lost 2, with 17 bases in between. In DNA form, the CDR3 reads TGTGCCACCCCATTGGGGGGACCTACTAATGAAAAACTGTTTTTT. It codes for CATPLGGPTNEKLFF.

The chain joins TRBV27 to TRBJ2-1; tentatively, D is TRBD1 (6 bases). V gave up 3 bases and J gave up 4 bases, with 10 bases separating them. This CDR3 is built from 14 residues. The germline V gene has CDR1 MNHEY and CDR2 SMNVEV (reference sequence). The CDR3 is CASSLQGLYNEQFF. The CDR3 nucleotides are TGTGCCAGCAGTTTGCAGGGGTTGTACAATGAGCAGTTCTTC.

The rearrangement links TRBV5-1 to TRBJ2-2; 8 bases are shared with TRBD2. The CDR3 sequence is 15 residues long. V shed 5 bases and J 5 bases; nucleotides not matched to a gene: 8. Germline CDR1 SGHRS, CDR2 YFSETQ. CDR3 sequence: CASRGSSGHTGELFF. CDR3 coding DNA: TGCGCCAGCAGGGGATCTAGCGGGCATACCGGGGAGCTGTTTTTT.

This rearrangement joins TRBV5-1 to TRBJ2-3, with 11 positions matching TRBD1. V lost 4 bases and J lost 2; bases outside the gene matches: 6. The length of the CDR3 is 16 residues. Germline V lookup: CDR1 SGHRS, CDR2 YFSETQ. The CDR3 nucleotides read TGCGCCAGCAGCCTATGGGACAGGGGGGTCACAGATACGCAGTATTTT. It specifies CASSLWDRGVTDTQYF.

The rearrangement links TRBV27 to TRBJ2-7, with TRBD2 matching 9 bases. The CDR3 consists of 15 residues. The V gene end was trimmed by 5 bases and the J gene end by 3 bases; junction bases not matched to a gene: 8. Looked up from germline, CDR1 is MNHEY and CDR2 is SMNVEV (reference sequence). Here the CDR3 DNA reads TGTGCCAGCAGTAATAGCGGGAGCCTAGTCTACGAGCAGTACTTC. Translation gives CASSNSGSLVYEQYF.

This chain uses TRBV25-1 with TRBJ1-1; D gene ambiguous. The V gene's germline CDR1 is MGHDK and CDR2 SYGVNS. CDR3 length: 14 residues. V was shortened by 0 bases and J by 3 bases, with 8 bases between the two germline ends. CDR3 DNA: TGTGCCAGCAGTGAATATACGGGATACACTGAAGCTTTCTTT. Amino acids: CASSEYTGYTEAFF.

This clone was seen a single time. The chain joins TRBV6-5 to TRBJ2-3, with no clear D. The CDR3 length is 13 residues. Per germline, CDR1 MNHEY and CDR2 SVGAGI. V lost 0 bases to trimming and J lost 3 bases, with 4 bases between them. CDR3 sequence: CASSYSITDTQYF. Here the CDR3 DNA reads TGTGCCAGCAGTTACTCTATTACAGATACGCAGTATTTT.

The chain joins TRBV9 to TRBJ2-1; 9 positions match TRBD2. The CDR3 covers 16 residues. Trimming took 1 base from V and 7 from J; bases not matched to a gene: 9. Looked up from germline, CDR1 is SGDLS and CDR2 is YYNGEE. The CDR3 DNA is TGTGCCAGCAGCGTAATTAGCGGGAGTGGTGGGAATGAGCAGTTCTTC. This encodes CASSVISGSGGNEQFF.

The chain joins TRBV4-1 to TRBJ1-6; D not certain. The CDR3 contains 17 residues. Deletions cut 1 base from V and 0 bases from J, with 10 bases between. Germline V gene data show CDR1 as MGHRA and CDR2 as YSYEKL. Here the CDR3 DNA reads TGCGCCAGCAGCCAAGGGGCATTCCACTCCTATAATTCACCCCTCCACTTT. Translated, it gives CASSQGAFHSYNSPLHF.

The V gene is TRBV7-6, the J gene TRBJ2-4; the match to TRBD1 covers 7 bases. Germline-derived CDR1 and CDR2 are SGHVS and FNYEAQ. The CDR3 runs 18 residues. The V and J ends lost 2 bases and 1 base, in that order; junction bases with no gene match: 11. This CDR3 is CASSLLADRFTAKNIQYF. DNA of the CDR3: TGTGCCAGCAGCTTACTGGCGGACAGGTTTACGGCCAAAAACATTCAGTACTTC.

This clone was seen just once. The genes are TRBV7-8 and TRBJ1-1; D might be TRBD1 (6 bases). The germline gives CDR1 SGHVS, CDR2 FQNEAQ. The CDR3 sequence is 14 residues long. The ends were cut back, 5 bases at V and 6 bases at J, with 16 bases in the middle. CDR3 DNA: TGTGCCAGCAGCCGAGGGTGGGGGCTCCCTGAAGCTTTCTTT. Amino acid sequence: CASSRGWGLPEAFF. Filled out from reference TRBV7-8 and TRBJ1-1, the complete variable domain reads GAGVSQSPRYKVAKRGQDVALRCDPISGHVSLFWYQQALGQGPEFLTYFQNEAQLDKSGLPSDRFFAERPEGSVSTLKIQRTQQEDSAVYLCASSRGWGLPEAFFGQGTRLTVV.

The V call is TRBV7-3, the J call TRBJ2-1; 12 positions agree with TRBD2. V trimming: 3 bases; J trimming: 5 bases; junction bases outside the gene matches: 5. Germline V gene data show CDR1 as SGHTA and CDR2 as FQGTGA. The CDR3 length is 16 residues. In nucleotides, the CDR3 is TGTGCCAGCAGCTTCATTCGGACTAGCGGGGACAATGAGCAGTTCTTC. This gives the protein CASSFIRTSGDNEQFF.

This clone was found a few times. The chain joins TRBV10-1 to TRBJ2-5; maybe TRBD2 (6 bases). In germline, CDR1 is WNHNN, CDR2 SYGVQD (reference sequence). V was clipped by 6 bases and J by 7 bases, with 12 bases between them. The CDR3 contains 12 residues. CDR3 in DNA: TGCGCCAGCAGCCGGGACTCAGCGACCCAGTACTTC. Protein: CASSRDSATQYF.

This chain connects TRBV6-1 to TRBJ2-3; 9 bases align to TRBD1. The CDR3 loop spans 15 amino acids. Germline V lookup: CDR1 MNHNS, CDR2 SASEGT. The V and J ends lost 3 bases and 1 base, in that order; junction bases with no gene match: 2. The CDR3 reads CASSDRTGGTDTQYF. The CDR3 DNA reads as TGTGCCAGCAGTGACCGGACAGGGGGCACAGATACGCAGTATTTT.

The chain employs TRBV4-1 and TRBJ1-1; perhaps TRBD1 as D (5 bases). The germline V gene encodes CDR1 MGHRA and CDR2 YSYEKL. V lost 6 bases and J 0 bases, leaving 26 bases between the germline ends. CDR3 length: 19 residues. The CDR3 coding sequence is TGCGCCAGCAGTGGACTCGGACGGGGGAGAGATTATTTGAACACTGAAGCTTTCTTT. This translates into CASSGLGRGRDYLNTEAFF.

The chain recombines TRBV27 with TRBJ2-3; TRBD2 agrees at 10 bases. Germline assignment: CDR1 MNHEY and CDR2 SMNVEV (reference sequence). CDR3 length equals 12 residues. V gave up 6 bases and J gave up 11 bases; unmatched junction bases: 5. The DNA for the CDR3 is TGTGCCAGCAGAAAGCTAGCGGGAGAGCAGTATTTT. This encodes CASRKLAGEQYF.

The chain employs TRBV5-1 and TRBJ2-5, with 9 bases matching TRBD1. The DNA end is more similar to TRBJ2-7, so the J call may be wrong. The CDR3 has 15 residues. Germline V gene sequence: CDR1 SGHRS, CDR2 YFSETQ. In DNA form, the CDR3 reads TGCGCCAGCAGCCCACTGGACAGGGGAACCCACGAGCAGTACTTC. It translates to CASSPLDRGTHEQYF.

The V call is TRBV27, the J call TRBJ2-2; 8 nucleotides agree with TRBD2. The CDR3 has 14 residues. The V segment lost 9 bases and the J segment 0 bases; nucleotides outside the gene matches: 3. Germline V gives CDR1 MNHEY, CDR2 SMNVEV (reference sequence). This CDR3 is CASRTSPNTGELFF. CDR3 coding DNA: TGTGCCAGTCGGACTAGCCCGAACACCGGGGAGCTGTTTTTT.

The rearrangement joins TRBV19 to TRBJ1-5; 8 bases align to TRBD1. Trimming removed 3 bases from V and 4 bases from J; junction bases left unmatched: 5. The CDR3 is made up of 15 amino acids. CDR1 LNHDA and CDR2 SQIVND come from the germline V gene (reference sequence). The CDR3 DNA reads TGTGCCAGTAGTATCCTACAGGGGGAAAATCAGCCCCAGCATTTT. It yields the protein CASSILQGENQPQHF.

The CDR3 spells CASSLARGYPINTDTQYF. DNA of the CDR3: TGCGCCAGCAGCTTGGCGCGGGGCTACCCTATTAACACAGATACGCAGTATTTT. The rearrangement links TRBV5-1 to TRBJ2-3, with D perhaps TRBD2 (6 bases). The CDR3 consists of 18 residues. V was clipped by 0 bases and J by 2 bases, with 19 bases between them. Germline lookup yields CDR1 SGHRS and CDR2 YFSETQ.

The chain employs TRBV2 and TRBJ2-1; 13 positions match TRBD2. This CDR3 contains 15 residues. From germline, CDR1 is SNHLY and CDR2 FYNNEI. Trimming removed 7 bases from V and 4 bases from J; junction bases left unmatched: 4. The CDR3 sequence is CASTPLAGGYNEQFF. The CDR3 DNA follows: TGTGCCAGCACTCCACTAGCGGGAGGGTACAATGAGCAGTTCTTC.

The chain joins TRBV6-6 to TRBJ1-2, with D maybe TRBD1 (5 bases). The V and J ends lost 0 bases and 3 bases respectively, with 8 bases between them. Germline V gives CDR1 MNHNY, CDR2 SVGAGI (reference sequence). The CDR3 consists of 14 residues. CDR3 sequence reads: CASSYSVGDYGYTF. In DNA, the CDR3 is TGTGCCAGCAGTTACTCGGTAGGGGACTATGGCTACACCTTC.

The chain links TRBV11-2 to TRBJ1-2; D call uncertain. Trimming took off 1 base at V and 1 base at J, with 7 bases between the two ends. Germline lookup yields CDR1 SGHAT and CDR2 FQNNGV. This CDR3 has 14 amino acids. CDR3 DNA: TGTGCCAGCAGCTTAGCGGGGAGTAACTATGGCTACACCTTC. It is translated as CASSLAGSNYGYTF.

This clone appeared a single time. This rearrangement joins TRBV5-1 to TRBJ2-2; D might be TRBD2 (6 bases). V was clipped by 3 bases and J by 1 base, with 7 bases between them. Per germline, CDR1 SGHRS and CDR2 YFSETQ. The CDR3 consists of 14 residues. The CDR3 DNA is TGCGCCAGCAGCTCGACTAGGAACACCGGGGAGCTGTTTTTT. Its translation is CASSSTRNTGELFF.

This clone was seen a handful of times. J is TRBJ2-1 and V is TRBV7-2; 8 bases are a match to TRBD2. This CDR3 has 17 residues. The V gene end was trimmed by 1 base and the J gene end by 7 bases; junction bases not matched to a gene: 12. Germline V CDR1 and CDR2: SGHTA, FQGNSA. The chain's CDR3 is CASSLGRAGEGPNEQFF. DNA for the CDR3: TGTGCCAGCAGCTTAGGACGAGCGGGAGAGGGGCCGAATGAGCAGTTCTTC.

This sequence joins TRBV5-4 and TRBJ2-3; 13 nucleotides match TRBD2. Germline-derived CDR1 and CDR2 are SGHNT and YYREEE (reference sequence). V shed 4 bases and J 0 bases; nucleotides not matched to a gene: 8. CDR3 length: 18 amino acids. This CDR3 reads CASSVVGTSGMSTDTQYF. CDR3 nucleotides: TGTGCCAGCAGCGTGGTGGGGACTAGCGGGATGAGCACAGATACGCAGTATTTT. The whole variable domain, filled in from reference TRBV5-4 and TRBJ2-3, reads ETGVTQSPTHLIKTRGQQVTLRCSSQSGHNTVSWYQQALGQGPQFIFQYYREEENGRGNFPPRFSGLQFPNYSSELNVNALELDDSALYLCASSVVGTSGMSTDTQYFGPGTRLTVL.

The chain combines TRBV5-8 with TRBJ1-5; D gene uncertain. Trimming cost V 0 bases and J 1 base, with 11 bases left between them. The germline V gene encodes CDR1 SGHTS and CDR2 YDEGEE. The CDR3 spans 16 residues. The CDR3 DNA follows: TGTGCCAGCAGCTTGGAAGGCGGTTTCAGCAATCAGCCCCAGCATTTT. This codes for CASSLEGGFSNQPQHF.

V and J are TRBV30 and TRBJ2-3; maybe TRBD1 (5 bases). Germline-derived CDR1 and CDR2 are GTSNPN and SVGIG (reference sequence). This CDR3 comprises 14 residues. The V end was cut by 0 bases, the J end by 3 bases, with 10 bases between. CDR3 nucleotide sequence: TGTGCCTGGAGTGTAAAGGGGATAACAGATACGCAGTATTTT. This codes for CAWSVKGITDTQYF.

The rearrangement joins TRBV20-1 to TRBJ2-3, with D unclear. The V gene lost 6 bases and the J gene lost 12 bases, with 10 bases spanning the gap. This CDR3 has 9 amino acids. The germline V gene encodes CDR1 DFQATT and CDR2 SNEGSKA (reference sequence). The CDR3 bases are TGCAGTGCCCGCGATTCACAGTATTTT. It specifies CSARDSQYF.

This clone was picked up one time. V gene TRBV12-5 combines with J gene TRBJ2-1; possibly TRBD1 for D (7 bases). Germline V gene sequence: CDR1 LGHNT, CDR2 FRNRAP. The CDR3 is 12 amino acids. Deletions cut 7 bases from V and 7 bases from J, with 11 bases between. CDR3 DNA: TGTGCTAGTGCCCAGGGGGGAAATGAGCAGTTCTTC. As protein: CASAQGGNEQFF.